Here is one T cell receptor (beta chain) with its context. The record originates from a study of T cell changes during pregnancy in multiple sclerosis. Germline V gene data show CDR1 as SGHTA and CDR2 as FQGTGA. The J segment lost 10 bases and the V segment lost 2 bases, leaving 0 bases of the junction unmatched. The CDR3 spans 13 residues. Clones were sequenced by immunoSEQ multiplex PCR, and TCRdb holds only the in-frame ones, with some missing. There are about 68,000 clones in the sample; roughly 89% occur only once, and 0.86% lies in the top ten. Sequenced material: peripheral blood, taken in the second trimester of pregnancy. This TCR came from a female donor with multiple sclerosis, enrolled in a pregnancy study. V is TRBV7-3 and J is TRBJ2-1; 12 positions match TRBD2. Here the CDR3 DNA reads TGTGCCAGCAGCTTAGGACTAGCGGGGGAGCAGTTCTTC. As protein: CASSLGLAGEQFF.